The T cell receptor (beta chain) under discussion was sequenced for a study of OX40 agonist ivuxolimab in advanced cancers. At the level of the study: An anti-OX40 (CD134) antibody with agonistic activity, ivuxolimab, was administered to patients.

Only in-frame clones appear in the TCRdb table, and some are missing; sequencing was by immunoSEQ multiplex PCR. The table has 72,000 or so clones, 65% to 85% seen once. The sample consisted of CD4+ or CD8+ T cells sorted from blood, taken in a trial of the OX40 agonist ivuxolimab. This receptor was identified in an adult with an advanced solid tumor such as melanoma, head and neck, liver or kidney cancer.

CDR3 nucleotide sequence: TGTGCCAGCAGTTTGTTCAGTGGACTGGGGAACTATGGCTACACCTTC. This translates into CASSLFSGLGNYGYTF. This chain joins TRBV28 and TRBJ1-2, with unresolved D. The CDR3 spans 16 residues. Trimming shortened V by 3 bases and J by 2 bases, and 16 bases separated the two germline ends. The germline CDR1 and CDR2 sequences are MDHEN and SYDVKM.